This TCR beta chain was sequenced for a study of blood T cells in healthy people across ages. The sample providers were healthy Caucasian people from Russia, aged roughly 6 to 95. Primers used in a second PCR of about 7 to 12 cycles were a sample-barcoded 5' primer and a J-beta primer mix. Using its own MiXCR run on the 5' RACE reads, TCRdb lists one record per CDR3 protein. The table shows around 500,000 distinct CDR3 sequences, with 40% to 55% occurring only once. V lost 2 bases and J lost 9, with 17 bases in between. The V gene's germline CDR1 is MNHNS and CDR2 SASEGT. There are 15 residues in the CDR3.

The chain is built from TRBV6-1 and TRBJ1-5; a possible D gene is TRBD1 (5 bases). This TCR was sampled from a man of 80 years or more in good health. The sequenced sample was blood. The CDR3 is CASSEYTGGRGPQHF. DNA for the CDR3: TGTGCCAGCAGTGAATATACGGGGGGAAGGGGGCCCCAGCATTTT.